This T cell receptor (beta chain) stems from a study of cytomegalovirus exposure and HLA in healthy donors. Notes on the study in general: Across donors, sequencing depth was assumed by presence/absence analyses to be roughly uniform. Many donors carried some public TCRs, although rarity characterized most TCR sequences. A missense DCLRE1C variant was associated with V- and J-gene trimming of TCR beta chains in a later analysis, and an independent cohort replicated the association. Per a prior analysis, the majority of TCR beta V segments were productive roughly 87% or roughly 30% of the time.

As concerns this clone: What it recognizes is unknown.

Trimming removed 1 base from V and 4 bases from J; junction bases left unmatched: 5. This CDR3 is 15 amino acids long. Germline CDR1 and CDR2: SGHTA and FQGNSA. The PCR was carried out with 60 Vbeta primers and 13 Jbeta primers. Generated by immunoSEQ multiplex PCR, the TCRdb table keeps only in-frame clones and is missing some. The table has tens of thousands of clones, 70% to 80% seen once. The sequence was collected from a middle-aged woman in good health and CMV-seropositive. Sequencing used PBMCs. The chain couples TRBV7-2 to TRBJ2-5; 8 bases map to TRBD2. The CDR3 DNA sequence: TGTGCCAGCAGCTTAGTCCGGGGGGGCCGAGAGACCCAGTACTTC. This codes for CASSLVRGGRETQYF.